This T cell receptor (beta chain) emerged from a study of cytomegalovirus exposure and HLA in healthy donors listed by TCRdb under 2017. Background for the entire study: According to an earlier analysis of several hundred of the donors, 150 million to 200 million T cells yielded 117 million unique TCR beta sequences and roughly 280 Gb of sequence data. An early release covering approximately 600 HLA-typed donors comprised 250 to 350 gigabases of sequencing data and 85 million to 100 million unique TCR sequences. Of the 350 to 450 genotyped donors, 65% to 90% were placed in the genetic ancestry cluster associated with self-reported Caucasian donors. The study was designed to test whether signatures of past pathogen exposure could be identified by cataloging public T cell receptors. The study profiled the T cell repertoires of around 700 subjects by immunosequencing and related them to cytomegalovirus serostatus. In addition to the first cohort of about 650 subjects, a separate validation cohort of some 120 different subjects was used. To predict cytomegalovirus infection status, the study brought together high-throughput TCR immunosequencing, statistical association of individual TCRs with disease status, and machine learning. To study patterns of TCR occurrence, a later analysis re-analyzed previously published TCR beta repertoires from 550 to 800 donors and added high-resolution HLA genotyping. The later analysis used no new phenotypic data to find candidate immune exposures, relying instead on TCR beta sequences and their occurrence across donors. An earlier analysis of 587 of the donors applied high-throughput TCR beta sequencing to assess whether each TCR beta V gene segment acted as functional or pseudogenic. Donor age, sex, ethnicity and CMV serostatus were compiled alongside the repertoire data. A later genetic analysis used genome-wide SNP genotypes for 398 of the 666 donors, treating that subset as a discovery cohort. All discovery cohort repertoires had been generated using a single sequencing platform. Class I and class II HLA loci were covered by the typing at four-digit resolution. The number of typed donors differed by locus: about 620-630 for A, B, C, DRB1 and DQB1; 500 to 550 for DQA1; some 610 for DPA1; and 450 to 480 for DPB1. Several DR-DQ haplotypes were treated as single units for association and clustering because of strong linkage in the cohort. Among 398 genotyped donors of the cohort, an average of around 240,000 unique TCR beta nucleotide sequences were sequenced per donor, roughly 20% of them non-productive.

The cohort was made up of around 720 healthy bone marrow donors. Cohort members were all nominally healthy when sampled, although unrecorded immune exposures were likely present. The donor was CMV seronegative and belonged to the group of 320 or so seronegative cohort members. A peripheral blood sample was collected from each donor, and TCR beta sequencing was performed on peripheral blood mononuclear cells. Genomic DNA extraction from the blood cell samples was performed with the Qiagen DNeasy Blood Extraction Kit. CDR1 and CDR2, looked up from the germline V gene, are MGHDK and SYGVNS. Germline trimming: 3 bases from V, 6 bases from J; junction bases outside gene matches: 5. Measured from the cysteine to the phenylalanine, the CDR3 is 14 residues long. The DNA shown is the 42-base CDR3, in frame from base 1. The paper's findings and limits, for the study overall: In a later analysis, HLA-associated TCR beta chains showed more clonal expansion and lower generation probabilities than non-associated chains that were equally common. The 87-base-pair reads could not distinguish some IMGT-functional V segments, including TRBV6-2 and TRBV6-3, so those segments were excluded. In a later genetic analysis, a missense DCLRE1C variant was associated with V-gene and J-gene trimming of TCR beta chains, and the association was replicated in an independent cohort. In vitro tests confirmed that three of the cytomegalovirus-associated TCR beta chains recognize cytomegalovirus antigens. Immune exposure information for the cohort was limited to CMV serostatus. Because HLA typing was unavailable for some donors at each locus, only the typed subset was used in association tests. A further reported finding was that TCR beta sequences accurately predicted the HLA-A and HLA-B alleles for most subjects in the first cohort. Because counts were too low, about 18 rarely observed V segments, including chromosome 9 orphons, were excluded from the earlier analysis of about 500 of the donors. In a later analysis, most CMV-associated TCR beta chains were found to appear HLA-restricted, with HLA associations seemingly driven largely by CMV exposure. At a false discovery rate of 0.05, a later analysis linked 16,951 TCR beta sequences to specific HLA alleles. A later analysis found that TCR association rates varied across HLA loci, with DRB1 alleles showing the most associated TCRs and HLA-C alleles the fewest. When HLA alleles, especially DR and DQ, strongly co-occurred, TCR associations were difficult to assign to individual alleles. Roughly uniform sequencing depth across donors was assumed in presence/absence analyses, although this assumption may not hold. A later analysis reported that several top co-occurrence clusters appeared linked to parvovirus B19, influenza, CMV and Epstein-Barr virus. The classifier was reported to diagnose cytomegalovirus status with high specificity and sensitivity in both the original and validation cohorts. This cohort had only TCR beta chains sequenced, and the lack of alpha or paired-chain data limited which features could be detected. In an earlier analysis of some 550 of the donors, most TCR beta V segments were observed in productive rearrangements about 87% or about 30% of the time, broadly matching IMGT annotations. A later genetic analysis reported fewer N-insertions in productive TCRs among donors in an Asian-associated ancestry cluster than the roughly 700-donor mean. It was suggested by the authors that the approach could potentially be generalized to other disease states and immunological phenotypes. Linkage disequilibrium might explain the correlated functional status among segregating V segments, but an unknown experimental factor could not be excluded. In the study, approximately 150 TCR beta chains were listed as associated with cytomegalovirus. A cluster of highly shared sequence variants was judged likely to be a technical artifact of the sequencing pipeline. Most TCR sequences were observed very rarely across donors, whereas some public TCRs were present in many individuals.

Turning to this clone: Its antigen specificity is not known. The record has no base qualities; no much larger clone is one base away.

The library was obtained by the immunoSEQ multiplex PCR assay. A mixture of 60 forward primers for TCR Vbeta segments and 13 reverse primers for TCR Jbeta segments was used in the multiplex PCR. The CDR3 region of rearranged TCR beta genes was amplified from genomic DNA with a multiplex PCR assay. On the Illumina HiSeq System, the amplified TCR beta libraries were sequenced as 87-base-pair reads. For the original study's pipeline: Across the 640 or so repertoires, a later analysis counted roughly 77 million unique TCR beta chains, approximately 12 million of which were shared by at least two donors. A nearest-neighbor algorithm error-corrected the raw reads and collapsed the reads into unique sequences, merging closely related sequences to remove PCR and sequencing errors. Alignment of CDR3 sequences to IMGT reference sequences was used to assign V, D and J gene segments. For a sequence to be retained, a match of at least six nucleotides was required to both a V gene segment and a J gene segment. Rearrangements were classified as productive when the CDR3 lacked stop codons and remained in frame with V and J, and all other rearrangements were classified as non-productive. Following IMGT convention, CDR3 was defined as the stretch from the second conserved V-encoded cysteine up to the conserved J-encoded phenylalanine. In an earlier analysis of just under 600 of the donors, sequences lacking an unambiguous match to a single V gene segment were excluded. An earlier analysis of about 600 of the donors called V segments functional above 56.7% productive rearrangements and segregating when the between-donor standard deviation exceeded 5%. To diagnose cytomegalovirus status from the catalog of TCR beta chain sequences, a statistical classification framework was built. A later analysis assigned V and J genes by comparing TCR nucleotide sequences with IMGT/GENE-DB human TR gene sequences. Using the TCRdist pipeline, a later analysis assigned CDR3 sequences along with most-parsimonious VDJ recombination scenarios. In a later analysis, each TCR beta chain was defined by its CDR3 amino acid sequence together with its V-gene family, and reads without a unique V-gene family were excluded. To address suspected cross-contamination and a sequencing artifact, a later analysis removed roughly 640 highly shared, low-generation-probability nucleotide sequences. In a later analysis, a clonal expansion index for each public chain was calculated from normalized within-repertoire ranks of inferred template counts. In a later analysis, generation probabilities were computed with a VDJ recombination model fitted to out-of-frame rearrangements, and the resulting probabilities were checked against IGoR. In a later analysis, TCR-TCR, TCR-HLA and TCR-CMV co-occurrence was scored with hypergeometric tests, and a repertoire-size bias correction was applied to TCR pairs. In a later analysis, false discovery rates were estimated by permuting HLA or CMV assignments 20 times. In a later analysis, co-occurring TCRs were grouped using DBSCAN, with TCRdist sequence similarity added in when clustering inside HLA-allele-positive subsets. Repertoires with fewer than 30,000 or more than 120,000 public chains were left out of co-occurrence clustering, as were a few repertoires with anomalous nucleotide sharing. TCRdb mirrors the immuneACCESS table, restricted to in-frame sequences. Some clones are absent from its copies; in checked studies, under half trace to an unresolved V gene, and the reason for the others is unknown. Clonal size and the V and J genes are those of that table, whereas D and trimming came from the DNA. For this sample there are 100,000 to 150,000 clones; approximately 80% appear just once. Of the sample, roughly 1% is held by the ten largest clones.

Recombination connected TRBV25-1 to TRBJ1-5; 7 bases in the middle match TRBD1. This receptor was taken from a woman in her sixties in good health and CMV-seronegative. The sequencing sample was made of PBMCs. The DNA sequence is TGTGCCAGCAGTGAGGGCAGGGGGAGTCAGCCCCAGCATTTT. Its coded protein is CASSEGRGSQPQHF. Reference TRBV25-1 and TRBJ1-5 proteins supply the regions before and after the CDR3; the full variable domain is: EADIYQTPRYLVIGTGKKITLECSQTMGHDKMYWYQQDPGMELHLIHYSYGVNSTEKGDLSSESTVSRIRTEHFPLTLESARPSHTSQYLCASSEGRGSQPQHFGDGTRLSIL.